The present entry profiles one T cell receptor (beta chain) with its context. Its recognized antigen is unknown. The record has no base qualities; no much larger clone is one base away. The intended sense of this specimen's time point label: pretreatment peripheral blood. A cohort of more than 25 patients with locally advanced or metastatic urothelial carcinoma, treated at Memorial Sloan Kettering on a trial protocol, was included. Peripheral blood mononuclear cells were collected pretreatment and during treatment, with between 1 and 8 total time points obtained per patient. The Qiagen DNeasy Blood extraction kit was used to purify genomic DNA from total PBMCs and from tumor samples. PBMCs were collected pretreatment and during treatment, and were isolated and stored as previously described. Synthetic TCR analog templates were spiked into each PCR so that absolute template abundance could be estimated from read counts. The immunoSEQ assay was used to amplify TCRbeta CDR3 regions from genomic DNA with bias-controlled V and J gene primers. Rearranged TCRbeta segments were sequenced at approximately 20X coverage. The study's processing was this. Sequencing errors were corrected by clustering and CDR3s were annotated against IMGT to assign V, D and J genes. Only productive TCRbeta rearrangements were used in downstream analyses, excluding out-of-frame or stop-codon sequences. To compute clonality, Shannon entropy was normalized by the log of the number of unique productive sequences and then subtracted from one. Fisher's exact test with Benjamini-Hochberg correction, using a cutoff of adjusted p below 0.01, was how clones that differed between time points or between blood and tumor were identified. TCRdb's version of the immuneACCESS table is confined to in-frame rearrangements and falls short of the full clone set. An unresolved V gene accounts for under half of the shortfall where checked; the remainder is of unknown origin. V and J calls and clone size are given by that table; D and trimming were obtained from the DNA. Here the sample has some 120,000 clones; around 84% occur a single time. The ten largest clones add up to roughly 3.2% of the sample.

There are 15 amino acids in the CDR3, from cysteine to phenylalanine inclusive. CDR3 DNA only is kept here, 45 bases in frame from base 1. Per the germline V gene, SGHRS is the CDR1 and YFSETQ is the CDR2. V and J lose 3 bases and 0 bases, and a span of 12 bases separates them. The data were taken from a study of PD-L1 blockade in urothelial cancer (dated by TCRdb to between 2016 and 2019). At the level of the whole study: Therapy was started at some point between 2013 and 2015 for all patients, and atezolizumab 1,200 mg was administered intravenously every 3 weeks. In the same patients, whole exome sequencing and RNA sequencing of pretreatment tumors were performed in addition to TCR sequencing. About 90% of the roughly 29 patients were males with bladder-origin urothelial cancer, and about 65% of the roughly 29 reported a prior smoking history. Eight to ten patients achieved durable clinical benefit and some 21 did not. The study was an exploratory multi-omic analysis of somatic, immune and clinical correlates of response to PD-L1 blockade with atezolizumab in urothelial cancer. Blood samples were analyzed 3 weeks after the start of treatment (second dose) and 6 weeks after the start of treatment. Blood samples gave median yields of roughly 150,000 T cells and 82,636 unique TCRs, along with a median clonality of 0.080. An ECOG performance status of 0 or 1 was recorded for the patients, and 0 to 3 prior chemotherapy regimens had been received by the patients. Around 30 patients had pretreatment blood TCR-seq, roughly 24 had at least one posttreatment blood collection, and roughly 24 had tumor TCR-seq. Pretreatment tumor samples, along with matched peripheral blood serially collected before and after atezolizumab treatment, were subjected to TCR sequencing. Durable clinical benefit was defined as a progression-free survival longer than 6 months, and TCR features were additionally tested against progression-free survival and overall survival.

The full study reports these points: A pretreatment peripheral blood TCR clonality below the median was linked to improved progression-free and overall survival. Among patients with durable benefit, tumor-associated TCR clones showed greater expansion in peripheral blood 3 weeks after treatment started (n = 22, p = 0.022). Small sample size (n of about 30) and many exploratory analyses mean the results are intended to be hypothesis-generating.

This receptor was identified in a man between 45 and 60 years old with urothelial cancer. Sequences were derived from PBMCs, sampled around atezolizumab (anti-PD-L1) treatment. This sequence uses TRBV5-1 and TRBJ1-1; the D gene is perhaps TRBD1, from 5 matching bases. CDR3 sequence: CASSSSRGLNTEAFF. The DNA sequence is TGCGCCAGCAGCTCAAGTAGGGGCCTGAACACTGAAGCTTTCTTT.